Presented here are 6 T cell receptor beta chains from one specimen sequenced in a study of T cell responses to AZD1222 COVID-19 vaccine. Sequencing was performed with immunoSEQ multiplex PCR; in TCRdb, only in-frame clones are kept and a portion is missing. The profile shows 100,000 to 150,000 clones, 80% to 90% of them singletons. The sample was peripheral blood, taken on day 0 of AZD1222 vaccination. The receptors stem from an adult in good health.

This clone was seen more than once but under ten times. The V gene is TRBV6-5, the J gene TRBJ1-6, with D unresolved. This CDR3 region has 15 residues. The V end was cut by 7 bases, the J end by 10 bases, with 20 bases between. Germline values: CDR1 MNHEY, CDR2 SVGAGI. The CDR3 reads CASTQTEGRHSPLHF. Here the CDR3 DNA reads TGTGCCAGCACCCAGACCGAGGGAAGGCACTCACCCCTCCACTTT.

The chain couples TRBV30 to TRBJ2-1, with 11 positions matching TRBD2. This CDR3 region has 14 residues. Germline V gene data show CDR1 as GTSNPN and CDR2 as SVGIG (reference sequence). The J segment lost 6 bases and the V segment lost 7 bases, leaving 8 bases of the junction unmatched. CDR3 DNA: TGTGCCTCACGACTAGCGGGAATTCTCAATGAGCAGTTCTTC. It codes for CASRLAGILNEQFF.

The gene calls are TRBV12-5 and TRBJ2-1; no clear D gene. Germline CDR1 LGHNT, CDR2 FRNRAP. The CDR3 covers 11 residues. V lost 6 bases and J 4 bases, leaving 4 bases between the germline ends. The CDR3 DNA follows: TGTGCTAGTGGCCAATACAATGAGCAGTTCTTC. It translates to CASGQYNEQFF.

The chain is built from TRBV9 and TRBJ2-1, with D unclear. The ends were cut back, 2 bases at V and 9 bases at J, with 3 bases in the middle. This CDR3 spans 10 amino acids. Looked up from germline, CDR1 is SGDLS and CDR2 is YYNGEE. The CDR3 bases are TGTGCCAGCAGCGTGCCTGAGCAGTTCTTC. This translates into CASSVPEQFF.

The rearrangement links TRBV5-1 to TRBJ2-3; D not certain. There are 16 residues in the CDR3. CDR1 and CDR2 from the germline V gene are SGHRS and YFSETQ. V was cut by 4 bases and J by 0 bases, with 15 bases left in between. CDR3 in DNA: TGCGCCAGCAGCCCCGGTGTGGCAATTAGCACAGATACGCAGTATTTT. It is translated as CASSPGVAISTDTQYF.

The V call is TRBV3-1 (or the pseudogene TRBV3-2), the J call TRBJ2-3; D gene uncertain. This CDR3 region has 12 residues. The V gene lost 5 bases and the J gene lost 2 bases, with 5 bases spanning the gap. The germline V gene has CDR1 LGHDT and CDR2 YNNKEL (reference sequence). In DNA form, the CDR3 reads TGTGCCAGCAGCTTCTCCACAGATACGCAGTATTTT. Translated, it gives CASSFSTDTQYF.